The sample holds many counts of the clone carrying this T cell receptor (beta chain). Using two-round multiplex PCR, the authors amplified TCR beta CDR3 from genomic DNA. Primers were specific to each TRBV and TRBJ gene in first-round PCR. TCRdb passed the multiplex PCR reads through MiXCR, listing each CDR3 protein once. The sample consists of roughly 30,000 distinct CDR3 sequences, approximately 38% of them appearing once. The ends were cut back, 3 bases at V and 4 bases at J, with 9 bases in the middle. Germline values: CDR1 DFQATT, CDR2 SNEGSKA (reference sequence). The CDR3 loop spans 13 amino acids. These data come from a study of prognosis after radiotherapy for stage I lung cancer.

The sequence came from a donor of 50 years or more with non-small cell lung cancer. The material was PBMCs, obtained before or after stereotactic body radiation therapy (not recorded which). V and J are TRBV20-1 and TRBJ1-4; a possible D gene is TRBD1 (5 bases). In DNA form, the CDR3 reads TGCAGTGCTAGTCAAGGGGATAATGAAAAACTGTTTTTT. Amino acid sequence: CSASQGDNEKLFF.